This is a list of T cell receptor beta chains from one sample in a study of shared clonotypes between healthy human individuals. The data were produced by immunoSEQ multiplex PCR, yet TCRdb's version contains in-frame clones alone and is incomplete. The sample holds roughly 2,500,000 clones, approximately 93% seen once. Sequences were obtained from naive CD4+ T cells from PBMCs. All receptors derive from a man between 18 and 29 years old in good health. Some clones in this sample may be carry-over from other donors' samples. Both conserved end residues are part of each CDR3. D genes are given only for firm matches. Only part of the rows carry a size: once, few, many, or a class if the clone is expanded.

TGCAGCGTTGGCGGAGGGGTTCGTAATGAGCAGTTCTTC	CSVGGGVRNEQFF	-	TRBJ2-1	-	TRBV29-1
TGTGCCAGAATGGGGCCGGTTGACAATGAGCAGTTCTTC	CARMGPVDNEQFF	-	TRBJ2-1	-	TRBV5-3
TGTGCCAGCAGCCCCGAGTGGGTCTGGGCCAACGTCCTGACTTTC	CASSPEWVWANVLTF	-	TRBJ2-6	-	TRBV7-3
TGTGCCAGCAGGGAACAGGGGGGGACGAGGAACACCGGGGAGCTGTTTTTT	CASREQGGTRNTGELFF	-	TRBJ2-2	-	TRBV7-2
TGTGCCAGCAGCCCTATCCCACTAGCGGGGGGGGATACGCAGTATTTT	CASSPIPLAGGDTQYF	TRBD2	TRBJ2-3	-	TRBV7-6
TGTGCCAGCAGGACCCTTGTAAATCCTTACTCTGGGGCCAACGTCCTGACTTTC	CASRTLVNPYSGANVLTF	-	TRBJ2-6	-	TRBV28
TGTGCCAGCAGCCCCGGACGGAGAGGACTAGCGGGTACAGATACGCAGTATTTT	CASSPGRRGLAGTDTQYF	TRBD2	TRBJ2-3	-	TRBV14
TGTGCCTGGAGTGGGAAAGGCACAGATACGCAGTATTTT	CAWSGKGTDTQYF	-	TRBJ2-3	-	TRBV30
TGTGCCAGCAGCCCAACCGGGAGACGGGACACTGAAGCTTTCTTT	CASSPTGRRDTEAFF	-	TRBJ1-1	once	TRBV7-8
TGTGCCAGCAGCCCCCCCCCGGGGATCGTCGTGATGAATGGCTACACCTTC	CASSPPPGIVVMNGYTF	-	TRBJ1-2	-	TRBV11-3
TGTGCCAGCAGTTACGGCGGGACAGTAGTTCTCTACGAGCAGTACTTC	CASSYGGTVVLYEQYF	-	TRBJ2-7	-	TRBV6-5
TGTGCCAGCAGTTACTCAAGAGGACAGTACGAGCAGTACTTC	CASSYSRGQYEQYF	-	TRBJ2-7	-	TRBV6-5
TGTGCCAGCAGCTTAGGAGGATTTTATAGCAATCAGCCCCAGCATTTT	CASSLGGFYSNQPQHF	-	TRBJ1-5	-	TRBV7-9
TGTGCCAGCAGCCAAGATCCACCTTGGCGGGCCGCCTACGAGCAGTACTTC	CASSQDPPWRAAYEQYF	-	TRBJ2-7	-	TRBV14
TGTGCCAGCAGCTTGGGCAGGGGCTACCAAGAGACCCAGTACTTC	CASSLGRGYQETQYF	-	TRBJ2-5	-	TRBV5-8
TGTGCCAGCAGCCCCCTATTGAATCAGGATGGTGAGCAGTTCTTC	CASSPLLNQDGEQFF	-	TRBJ2-1	-	TRBV9
TGTGCCAGCCGCCCCTCCCTAGGCCATGGCTACACCTTC	CASRPSLGHGYTF	-	TRBJ1-2	-	TRBV27
TGTGCCAGCAGCTTAGATGCGGGAGACGGGTACGAGCAGTACTTC	CASSLDAGDGYEQYF	TRBD2	TRBJ2-7	-	TRBV7-6
TGTGCCAGCAGCTTCTCCTGGCTTATCTACGAGCAGTACTTC	CASSFSWLIYEQYF	-	TRBJ2-7	-	TRBV7-9
TGTGCCAGCAGCTCAATGACAGGAAACACCATATATTTT	CASSSMTGNTIYF	-	TRBJ1-3	-	TRBV7-2
TGTGCCAGCTCTCCCGGACAGGGGGTTCAGCCCCAGCATTTT	CASSPGQGVQPQHF	TRBD1	TRBJ1-5	-	TRBV18
TGTGCCTGGAGCCAAAATACTAATGAGCAGTTCTTC	CAWSQNTNEQFF	-	TRBJ2-1	-	TRBV30
TGTGCCAGCAGTTTTGACACCAACTATGGCTACACCTTC	CASSFDTNYGYTF	-	TRBJ1-2	-	TRBV28
TGTGCCACCAGCAGGCAGGGGGGGAACTATGGCTACACCTTC	CATSRQGGNYGYTF	TRBD1	TRBJ1-2	-	TRBV15
TGTGCCAGCAGTGAACCCAGCGGGATCGCATATGCCTACGAGCAGTACTTC	CASSEPSGIAYAYEQYF	TRBD2	TRBJ2-7	-	TRBV6-1
TGTGCCAGCAGCGTAGGGGCAGGGGGGAGATACGAGCAGTACTTC	CASSVGAGGRYEQYF	-	TRBJ2-7	once	TRBV9
TGTGCCTGGAGTGTACAGGGAGAGACCCAGTACTTC	CAWSVQGETQYF	-	TRBJ2-5	-	TRBV30
TGTGCCAGCAGCGTAGAGTACAACTCTGGAAACACCATATATTTT	CASSVEYNSGNTIYF	-	TRBJ1-3	once	TRBV9
TGTGCCAGCAGCACGGGGGACAGCTACGAGCAGTACTTC	CASSTGDSYEQYF	-	TRBJ2-7	-	TRBV11-2
TGTGCCAGCAGCTATAGCCTAGGGGAGACCCAGTACTTC	CASSYSLGETQYF	-	TRBJ2-5	-	TRBV7-9
TGCGCCAGCAGTGAGTCTGGGACGAGTCTTCCCCAGCATTTT	CASSESGTSLPQHF	-	TRBJ1-5	few	TRBV10-1
TGCGCCAGCAGCTTGGACGGGGGAAGAGGCTTGGGCTACACCTTC	CASSLDGGRGLGYTF	-	TRBJ1-2	-	TRBV5-1
TGTGCCAGCAGCGCGAGGGGACAGGGGGCTACCTACGAGCAGTACTTC	CASSARGQGATYEQYF	TRBD1	TRBJ2-7	-	TRBV9
TGTGCCAGCAGACAGGGTTCCTCTGGGGCCAACGTCCTGACTTTC	CASRQGSSGANVLTF	-	TRBJ2-6	-	TRBV28
TGTGCCAGCAGCTTGGGGACCGAGCAGTACTTC	CASSLGTEQYF	-	TRBJ2-7	-	TRBV7-8
TGTGCCAGCAGCTTGGCAGCGGGCAGGGTCGAGACCCAGTACTTC	CASSLAAGRVETQYF	-	TRBJ2-5	-	TRBV5-4
TGTGCCAGCAGGCAGTGGGACAGTGGGAAGGCGGGGGAGCAGTTCTTC	CASRQWDSGKAGEQFF	-	TRBJ2-1	-	TRBV6-4
TGTGCCAGCAGCTTAAATAGAAGGACTAGCGGCATGGATGAGCAGTTCTTC	CASSLNRRTSGMDEQFF	TRBD2	TRBJ2-1	-	TRBV11-3
TGTGCCAGCAGATGGGGGACCTTGCAATATAACTATGGCTACACCTTC	CASRWGTLQYNYGYTF	-	TRBJ1-2	-	TRBV28
TGTGCTGGCGGGGACGCAGCTTTGGGCAATCAGCCCCAGCATTTT	CAGGDAALGNQPQHF	-	TRBJ1-5	-	TRBV19
TGCGCCAGCAGGAATTTAGTCCAAGAGACCCAGTACTTC	CASRNLVQETQYF	-	TRBJ2-5	-	TRBV5-1
TGTGCCAGCAGCGGAACCATGGGAGGGGGATCACACTACGAGCAGTACTTC	CASSGTMGGGSHYEQYF	-	TRBJ2-7	-	TRBV9
TGTGCCAGCAGCTTACTCGGTCGGGCCGCGTATCAGCCCCAGCATTTT	CASSLLGRAAYQPQHF	-	TRBJ1-5	-	TRBV7-2
TGTGCCAGCAGCCAAGGTAGTCCTGGGCGCGGGGACCCCCAAGAGACCCAGTACTTC	CASSQGSPGRGDPQETQYF	-	TRBJ2-5	-	TRBV4-2
TGTGCCAGCAGCTTAAGGGGACGAGGACTTTTTGATGAGCAGTTCTTC	CASSLRGRGLFDEQFF	-	TRBJ2-1	-	TRBV7-9
TGTGCCAGTAGTTCTCAGACTTCCTCATCCAATGAGCAGTTCTTC	CASSSQTSSSNEQFF	-	TRBJ2-1	-	TRBV19
TGTGCCAGCAGCTTAGCCCGGGACTCCGAGCAGTACTTC	CASSLARDSEQYF	-	TRBJ2-7	-	TRBV7-2
TGTGCCAGCAGTTACTCGGGGAGACTCACTGAAGCTTTCTTT	CASSYSGRLTEAFF	-	TRBJ1-1	-	TRBV6-5
TGTGCCTGGAGTCCCCTAGGGGAGGAGGTATATAATTCACCCCTCCACTTT	CAWSPLGEEVYNSPLHF	-	TRBJ1-6	-	TRBV30
TGTGCCAGCAGTCGACATAGGGAAAGTGGCAATCAGCCCCAGCATTTT	CASSRHRESGNQPQHF	-	TRBJ1-5	-	TRBV28